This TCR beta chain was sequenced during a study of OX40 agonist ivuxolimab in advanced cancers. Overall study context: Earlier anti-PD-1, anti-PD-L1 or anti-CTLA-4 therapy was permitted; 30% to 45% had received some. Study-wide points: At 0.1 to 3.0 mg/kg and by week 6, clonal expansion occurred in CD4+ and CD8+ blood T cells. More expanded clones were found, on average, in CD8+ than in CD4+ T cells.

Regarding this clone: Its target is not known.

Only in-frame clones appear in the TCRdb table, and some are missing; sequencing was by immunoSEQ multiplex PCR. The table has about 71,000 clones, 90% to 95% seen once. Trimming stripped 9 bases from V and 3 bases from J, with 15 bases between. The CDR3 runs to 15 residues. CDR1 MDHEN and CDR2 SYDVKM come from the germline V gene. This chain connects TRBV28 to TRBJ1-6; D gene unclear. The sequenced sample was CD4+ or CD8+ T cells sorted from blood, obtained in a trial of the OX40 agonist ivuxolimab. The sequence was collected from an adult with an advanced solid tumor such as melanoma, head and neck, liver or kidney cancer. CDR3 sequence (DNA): TGTGCCAGTCAAGCGATTTTCAGCTATAATTCACCCCTCCACTTT. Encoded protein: CASQAIFSYNSPLHF.